This note documents a single T cell receptor (beta chain) sequence. Its antigen is undetermined. Possible read error: a much larger clone is one base away. CDR3 length: 14 amino acids. The germline V gene encodes CDR1 MNHEY and CDR2 SMNVEV (reference sequence). Before being chosen for sequencing, patients had shown CD8+CD57+ cell expansion by flow cytometry. In all patients, the disease was severe acquired aplastic anemia. Using genomic DNA as the template, TCR beta VDJ and CDR3 profiling was carried out. TCRdb reanalysed the reads using MiXCR and keeps one entry per CDR3 protein. The profile shows just over 200,000 distinct CDR3 sequences, about 62% of them singletons. The entry originates in a study of CD8+CD57+ T cells in acquired aplastic anemia. Background on the study: The DNA of sorted CD4+ and CD8+ cells averaged 3.2 ug.

Study observations and caveats: Sharing between patients and controls was observed for roughly 30 CD8+ CDR3 sequences. A significant difference in CD8+ Simpson's diversity between patients and controls was not found.

The TCR comes from a human donor with aplastic anemia. Sample: sorted CD4+, CD8+, or CD8+CD57+ T cells (not recorded which) from PBMCs. This sequence joins TRBV27 and TRBJ2-7; 9 bases agree with TRBD1. The CDR3 DNA follows: TGTGCCGGCAGTTCCGGGACAGGGTCGGCCGAGCAGTACTTC. As protein: CAGSSGTGSAEQYF.